This T cell receptor beta chain stems from a study of blood T cell repertoires in COVID-19. The CDR3 contains 14 residues. Germline assignment: CDR1 GTSNPN and CDR2 SVGIG (reference sequence). V lost 2 bases, J lost 10 bases, and 15 bases lay in between. The data were produced by immunoSEQ multiplex PCR, yet TCRdb's version contains in-frame clones alone and is incomplete. Among some 30,000 clones listed, 80% to 90% were seen once. Enrolled during active infection, Seattle patients were then followed longitudinally. The sample comprised peripheral blood. The chain has TRBV30 and TRBJ1-6; D not certain. The clonotype was recovered from a woman of 80 years or more with COVID-19, enrolled during active disease. The CDR3 sequence is CAWSSGISGSPLHF. The CDR3 DNA follows: TGTGCCTGGAGTAGCGGGATCTCGGGCTCACCCCTCCACTTT.